These 5 T cell receptor beta chains were all obtained from the same sample, sequenced in a study of cytomegalovirus exposure and HLA in healthy donors. PCR amplification relied on 60 Vbeta primers (plus 13 Jbeta primers). Clones were sequenced by immunoSEQ multiplex PCR, and TCRdb holds only the in-frame ones, with some missing. Of approximately 170,000 clones listed, roughly 79% were seen once; the top ten hold 1.5% to 1.8%. Sequencing was performed on PBMCs. The source is a man aged 35-49 years in good health and CMV-seronegative.

The rearrangement links TRBV7-2 to TRBJ2-7, with 11 bases lining up with TRBD1. J was trimmed by 6 bases and V by 5 bases; bases with no gene match: 6. The germline V gene has CDR1 SGHTA and CDR2 FQGNSA. This CDR3 spans 14 amino acids. CDR3 region: CASSQRTGGAEQYF. Here the CDR3 DNA reads TGTGCCAGCAGCCAAAGGACAGGGGGCGCCGAGCAGTACTTC.

V usage is TRBV29-1 and J usage is TRBJ2-3; 9 positions match TRBD2. Germline trimming cut 5 bases from V and 6 bases from J; bases unmatched to any gene: 9. The CDR3 has 14 residues. CDR1 and CDR2 (germline): SQVTM, ANQGSEA. The DNA for the CDR3 is TGCAGCGTTAGCCACGGGACTAGCTGGGATACGCAGTATTTT. This codes for CSVSHGTSWDTQYF.

The CDR3 coding sequence is TGTGCCAGTACCTTCGAGAGCGGGAGGAGGAGTGAGCAGTTCTTC. Translating gives CASTFESGRRSEQFF. The V and J genes are TRBV19 and TRBJ2-1; TRBD2 aligns across 9 bases. V was pared by 7 bases and J by 9 bases, with 13 bases of the junction left unmatched. The CDR3 is 15 amino acids. Per the germline V gene, CDR1 is LNHDA and CDR2 is SQIVND (reference sequence).

V is TRBV7-9 and J is TRBJ2-2; TRBD1 agrees at 11 bases. CDR1 is SEHNR, CDR2 FQNEAQ, per germline (reference sequence). Trimming cost V 4 bases and J 0 bases; bases outside gene matches: 7. The CDR3 has 18 amino acids. The CDR3 sequence is CASSSRTGGRTNTGELFF. For the CDR3, the DNA is TGTGCCAGCAGCTCCCGGACAGGGGGCCGAACGAACACCGGGGAGCTGTTTTTT.

The chain is built from TRBV5-1 and TRBJ2-1; 8 bases align to TRBD1. The germline V gene encodes CDR1 SGHRS and CDR2 YFSETQ. V trimming: 2 bases; J trimming: 9 bases; junction bases outside the gene matches: 1. The CDR3 sequence is 12 residues long. CDR3 in amino acids: CASSFDRGEQFF. DNA for the CDR3: TGCGCCAGCAGCTTCGACAGGGGTGAGCAGTTCTTC.